This T cell receptor beta chain was sequenced for a study of T-cell memory formation after mild COVID-19. Study-level findings and limits: The appearance of some responding clones in pre-infection memory suggested that cross-reactive memory joined. A second wave expanding day 15 to 37 was CD4+-biased; contracting clones were balanced. CD8+ contracting clones occupied EMRA, while CD4+ ones occupied mainly CM and EM.

For this clonotype: Its specificity is not known.

Germline CDR1 and CDR2: MNHEY and SVGEGT. This CDR3 is 15 amino acids long. V trimming: 2 bases; J trimming: 3 bases; junction bases outside the gene matches: 7. TCR alpha and TCR beta cDNA libraries carrying sample barcodes and UMIs were produced by 5'RACE using constant-segment primers. MiXCR, applied by TCRdb to the 5' RACE reads, yields one record per CDR3 protein. The data hold fewer than 650,000 distinct CDR3 sequences, with less than 25% observed a single time. The rearrangement links TRBV6-2 or TRBV6-3 to TRBJ2-7, with 7 bases fitting TRBD2. Sequences were obtained from PBMCs or a T cell subset sorted from them (not recorded which). The clonotype was recovered from an adult woman who had mild COVID-19 (a few samples of this study predate the infection). Cell type and time point are not known. The CDR3: CASSYGEGVVYEQYF. The DNA of the CDR3 is TGTGCCAGCAGTTACGGGGAGGGAGTTGTCTACGAGCAGTACTTC.